What follows are 21 T cell receptor beta chains derived from one specimen sequenced in a study of regulatory and conventional T cells in RAG deficiency. Clones were read by immunoSEQ multiplex PCR, and TCRdb kept only the in-frame ones, dropping some. The data hold 29,000 or so clones, with 90% to 95% observed a single time. Conventional CD4+ T cells were sorted from blood as CD25-low CD127-high cells. The sample was also reused in another study, on regulatory T cells. That report notes: Amplification used 52 TRBV primers and 13 TRBJ primers.

The specimen sequenced was CD25- CD4+ T cells sorted from blood. Receptor source: a human donor in good health.

The chain joins TRBV9 to TRBJ1-3; D is undetermined. CDR3 length: 15 amino acids. The V and J ends lost 3 bases and 0 bases respectively, with 10 bases between them. Germline values: CDR1 SGDLS, CDR2 YYNGEE. Written as DNA, the CDR3 is TGTGCCAGCAGCGCCTCCACATTCTCTGGAAACACCATATATTTT. Translation gives CASSASTFSGNTIYF.

This CDR3 is CASSPRQGSYNEQFF. The CDR3 DNA follows: TGTGCCAGCAGCCCCCGACAGGGATCCTACAATGAGCAGTTCTTC. The chain recombines TRBV7-3 with TRBJ2-1; 7 positions agree with TRBD1. The CDR3 consists of 15 residues. The V and J ends lost 5 bases and 1 base, in that order; junction bases with no gene match: 5. CDR1 and CDR2 (germline): SGHTA, FQGTGA.

The rearrangement uses TRBV5-1 and TRBJ2-5, with D possibly TRBD1 on 5 matching bases. This CDR3 has 13 residues. Germline CDR1 is SGHRS and CDR2 is YFSETQ. Trimming cost V 4 bases and J 5 bases, with 12 bases left between them. The CDR3 region has the DNA TGCGCCAGCAGCCCCTTCTGGGGCGAGACCCAGTACTTC. Its protein is CASSPFWGETQYF.

V usage is TRBV27 and J usage is TRBJ1-5, with 7 bases aligning to TRBD1. The CDR3 extends over 15 amino acids. Trimming at V came to 9 bases and at J to 3 bases, leaving 11 bases not matched to a gene. From germline, CDR1 is MNHEY and CDR2 SMNVEV (reference sequence). As DNA, the CDR3 is TGTGCCAGTCGTCGATTTGACAGGGACAATCAGCCCCAGCATTTT. Translated: CASRRFDRDNQPQHF.

This clone has a single count. The chain carries TRBV6-5 and TRBJ1-2; D uncertain. CDR3 length: 15 amino acids. CDR1 and CDR2 from the germline V gene are MNHEY and SVGAGI. V was pared by 6 bases and J by 2 bases, with 16 bases between. The CDR3 protein is CASSRDQASNYGYTF. The CDR3 DNA is TGTGCCAGCAGCCGGGATCAGGCTAGCAACTATGGCTACACCTTC.

V usage is TRBV5-5 and J usage is TRBJ2-1, with unresolved D. The CDR3 sequence is 13 residues long. CDR1 and CDR2 (germline): SGHKS, YYEKEE (reference sequence). V lost 2 bases to trimming and J lost 9 bases, with 12 bases between them. The CDR3 DNA reads as TGTGCCAGCAGCTTTCTTTTTGGTAGTGAGCAGTTCTTC. Translating it yields CASSFLFGSEQFF.

The genes are TRBV7-2 and TRBJ1-2; possibly TRBD1 for D (6 bases). Germline CDR1 SGHTA, CDR2 FQGNSA. V gave up 5 bases and J gave up 4 bases, with 17 bases separating them. There are 15 residues in the CDR3. CDR3 residues: CASSPPPGHFYGYTF. The DNA of the CDR3 is TGTGCCAGCAGCCCACCTCCGGGACACTTCTATGGCTACACCTTC.

The V and J genes are TRBV19 and TRBJ1-1; D is ambiguous. The length of the CDR3 is 16 residues. Deletions cut 6 bases from V and 0 bases from J, with 17 bases between. Germline lookup yields CDR1 LNHDA and CDR2 SQIVND (reference sequence). The CDR3 loop is CASSPPLSTMNTEAFF. In DNA form, the CDR3 reads TGTGCCAGTAGCCCCCCCCTGTCAACAATGAACACTGAAGCTTTCTTT.

The V and J genes are TRBV15 and TRBJ2-3, with 8 nucleotides matching TRBD2. Trimming cost V 2 bases and J 1 base; bases outside gene matches: 5. The CDR3 is 16 residues long. Germline CDR1 is LNHNV and CDR2 is YYDKDF (reference sequence). The DNA of the CDR3 is TGTGCCACCAGCAGACGGGTAGCGGGGCGCACAGATACGCAGTATTTT. Amino acids: CATSRRVAGRTDTQYF.

The chain combines TRBV28 with TRBJ2-5; D is possibly TRBD1 (5 bases). The J call may be in error: the DNA end matches TRBJ2-7 better. The CDR3 consists of 15 residues. CDR1 is MDHEN and CDR2 is SYDVKM in the germline V gene. CDR3 in DNA: TGTGCCAGCACACCCCAACTCCAGGGTACCTACGAGCAGTACTTC. Its protein is CASTPQLQGTYEQYF.

The rearrangement links TRBV6-5 to TRBJ1-5; D not certain. The CDR3 consists of 14 residues. The germline V gene has CDR1 MNHEY and CDR2 SVGAGI. Trimming removed 0 bases from V and 7 bases from J, with 10 bases in between. This chain's CDR3 is CASSYSPGGQPQHF. The CDR3 DNA reads TGTGCCAGCAGTTACTCCCCTGGAGGCCAGCCCCAGCATTTT.

V and J are TRBV11-2 and TRBJ2-7; D is undetermined. Deletions cut 3 bases from V and 2 bases from J, with 2 bases between. CDR1 and CDR2 (germline): SGHAT, FQNNGV. CDR3 length: 11 residues. The CDR3, as DNA: TGTGCCAGCAGCTTTACCTACGAGCAGTACTTC. Translating it yields CASSFTYEQYF.

V gene TRBV29-1 combines with J gene TRBJ2-1; a weak D match, TRBD2 (5 bases). The V end was cut by 3 bases, the J end by 11 bases, with 23 bases between. Germline V gene data show CDR1 as SQVTM and CDR2 as ANQGSEA. The CDR3 consists of 15 residues. The CDR3 region is CSVDTSGKPTMKQFF. CDR3 sequence (DNA): TGCAGCGTTGATACCAGCGGAAAACCTACAATGAAGCAGTTCTTC.

The J gene is TRBJ1-2, the V gene TRBV5-1; possibly TRBD1 for D (6 bases). The V end was cut by 0 bases, the J end by 0 bases, with 12 bases between. CDR1 and CDR2 from the germline V gene are SGHRS and YFSETQ. CDR3 length: 16 residues. The CDR3 nucleotides are TGCGCCAGCAGCTTGGGGGGCAGGGGCCCTAACTATGGCTACACCTTC. It yields the protein CASSLGGRGPNYGYTF.

This chain links TRBV19 with TRBJ1-5, with D possibly TRBD1 on 6 matching bases. The germline CDR1 and CDR2 sequences are LNHDA and SQIVND (reference sequence). V was pared by 9 bases and J by 2 bases, with 26 bases between. The CDR3 length is 18 residues. CDR3 DNA: TGTGCCAGCCTTGGTCGGGGTCGAGGGGGGGGAGGCAATCAGCCCCAGCATTTT. Translating gives CASLGRGRGGGGNQPQHF.

The chain links TRBV7-2 to TRBJ1-5, with D possibly matching TRBD1 (6 bases). The length of the CDR3 is 14 residues. The germline gives CDR1 SGHTA, CDR2 FQGNSA. The V and J ends lost 5 bases and 6 bases respectively, with 14 bases between them. The CDR3 here is CASSQQGASQPQHF. The CDR3 DNA reads TGTGCCAGCAGCCAACAGGGAGCGAGTCAGCCCCAGCATTTT. Complete variable domain (other parts from reference TRBV7-2 and TRBJ1-5): GAGVSQSPSNKVTEKGKDVELRCDPISGHTALYWYRQSLGQGLEFLIYFQGNSAPDKSGLPSDRFSAERTGGSVSTLTIQRTQQEDSAVYLCASSQQGASQPQHFGDGTRLSIL.

V and J are TRBV5-1 and TRBJ2-7; 9 bases agree with TRBD1. The germline V gene encodes CDR1 SGHRS and CDR2 YFSETQ. J lost 2 bases, V lost 3 bases, and 6 bases had no gene match. The CDR3 runs 15 residues. This CDR3 reads CASSSPGQGAYEQYF. The CDR3 nucleotides are TGCGCCAGCAGCTCCCCGGGACAGGGTGCCTACGAGCAGTACTTC.

J is TRBJ2-1 and V is TRBV28, with 8 positions matching TRBD1. V gave up 6 bases and J gave up 8 bases; unmatched junction bases: 15. Germline loops: CDR1 MDHEN, CDR2 SYDVKM. The CDR3 has 16 residues. CDR3 in amino acids: CASRKDRGRGSDEQFF. Written as DNA, the CDR3 is TGTGCCAGCAGGAAAGACAGGGGTAGGGGAAGCGATGAGCAGTTCTTC.

The chain couples TRBV28 to TRBJ2-5, with 8 bases identical to TRBD1. This CDR3 spans 15 amino acids. The germline V gene has CDR1 MDHEN and CDR2 SYDVKM. Unmatched junction bases numbered 7, after V lost 2 bases and J lost 5 bases. This chain's CDR3 is CASSLLGQGLETQYF. In DNA, the CDR3 is TGTGCCAGCAGTTTACTCGGACAGGGTCTTGAGACCCAGTACTTC.

The chain has TRBV27 and TRBJ1-2; D is perhaps TRBD1 (5 bases). Per germline, CDR1 MNHEY and CDR2 SMNVEV (reference sequence). Trimming shortened V by 6 bases and J by 3 bases, and 17 bases separated the two germline ends. The CDR3 runs 15 residues. The CDR3 bases are TGTGCCAGCAGACAGGCAGCTCCACTTTACTATGGCTACACCTTC. This gives the protein CASRQAAPLYYGYTF.

The chain links TRBV2 to TRBJ2-5, with TRBD2 matching 11 bases. The CDR3 length is 16 residues. The germline V gene has CDR1 SNHLY and CDR2 FYNNEI. The ends lost 5 bases at V and 2 bases at J; junction bases unmatched: 7. CDR3 region: CASSSIAGGPQETQYF. The CDR3 region has the DNA TGTGCCAGCAGTTCCATAGCGGGGGGGCCGCAAGAGACCCAGTACTTC.